This TCR beta chain was retrieved from a study of T cell responses to AZD1222 COVID-19 vaccine. Study-wide results and caveats: Spike-specific TCRs gained breadth and depth after people received two AZD1222 doses.

Trimming removed 5 bases at V and 5 bases at J, with 14 bases between. This CDR3 is 14 amino acids long. CDR1 SGHNT and CDR2 YENEEA come from the germline V gene. Sequencing used immunoSEQ multiplex PCR; TCRdb keeps in-frame clones, though not all of them. The sample carries around 100,000 clones, approximately 81% recorded once. In the case of this clone: What it binds is not known.

Sequencing used peripheral blood, obtained 28 days after the second AZD1222 dose. The chain combines TRBV11-3 with TRBJ2-3; tentatively, D is TRBD2 (6 bases). The receptor comes from an adult who received the AZD1222 COVID-19 vaccine. CDR3 sequence: CASSPLGAGDTQYF. The CDR3 region has the DNA TGTGCCAGCAGCCCGCTGGGAGCGGGAGATACGCAGTATTTT.